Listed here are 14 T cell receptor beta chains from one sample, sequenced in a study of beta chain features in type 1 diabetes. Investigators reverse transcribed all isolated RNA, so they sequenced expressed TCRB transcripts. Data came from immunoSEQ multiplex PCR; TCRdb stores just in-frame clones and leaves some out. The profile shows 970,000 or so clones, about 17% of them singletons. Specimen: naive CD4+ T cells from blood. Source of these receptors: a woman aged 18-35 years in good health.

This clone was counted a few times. CDR3 DNA: TGTGCCAGCAGCTTACTACCCGGGACTAGCGGTTTGAATGAGCAGTTCTTC. It translates to CASSLLPGTSGLNEQFF. This sequence joins TRBV7-8 and TRBJ2-1; 11 bases map to TRBD2. CDR3 length equals 17 residues. Germline V CDR1 and CDR2: SGHVS, FQNEAQ. The V segment lost 2 bases and the J segment 7 bases; nucleotides outside the gene matches: 10.

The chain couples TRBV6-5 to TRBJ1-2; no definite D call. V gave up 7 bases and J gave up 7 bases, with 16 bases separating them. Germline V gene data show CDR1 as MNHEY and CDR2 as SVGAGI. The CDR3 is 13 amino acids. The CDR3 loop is CASTTPSVIGYTF. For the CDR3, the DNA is TGTGCCAGCACCACCCCCTCTGTGATTGGCTACACCTTC.

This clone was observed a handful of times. CDR3 nucleotides: TGTGCCAGCAGGGTGGGGGGCTACAATGAGCAGTTCTTC. As protein: CASRVGGYNEQFF. V usage is TRBV28 and J usage is TRBJ2-1; D is perhaps TRBD2 (6 bases). Germline V gene data show CDR1 as MDHEN and CDR2 as SYDVKM. The V gene lost 6 bases and the J gene lost 3 bases, with 9 bases spanning the gap. This CDR3 contains 13 residues. Combining the CDR3 with reference TRBV28 and TRBJ2-1 gives the whole variable domain DVKVTQSSRYLVKRTGEKVFLECVQDMDHENMFWYRQDPGLGLRLIYFSYDVKMKEKGDIPEGYSVSREKKERFSLILESASTNQTSMYLCASRVGGYNEQFFGPGTRLTVL.

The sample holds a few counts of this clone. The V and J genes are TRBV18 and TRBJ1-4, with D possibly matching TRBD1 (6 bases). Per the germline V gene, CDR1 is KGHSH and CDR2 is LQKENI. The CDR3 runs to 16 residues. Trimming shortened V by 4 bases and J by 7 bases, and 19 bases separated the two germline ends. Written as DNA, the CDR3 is TGTGCCAGCTCACAAGGACAGTCAAACGTAGGTGAAAAACTGTTTTTT. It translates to CASSQGQSNVGEKLFF.

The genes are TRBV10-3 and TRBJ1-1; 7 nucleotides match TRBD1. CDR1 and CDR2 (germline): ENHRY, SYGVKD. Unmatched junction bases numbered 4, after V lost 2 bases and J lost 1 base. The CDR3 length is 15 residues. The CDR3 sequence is CAISEPGQPNTEAFF. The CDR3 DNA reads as TGTGCCATCAGTGAGCCGGGACAGCCGAACACTGAAGCTTTCTTT.

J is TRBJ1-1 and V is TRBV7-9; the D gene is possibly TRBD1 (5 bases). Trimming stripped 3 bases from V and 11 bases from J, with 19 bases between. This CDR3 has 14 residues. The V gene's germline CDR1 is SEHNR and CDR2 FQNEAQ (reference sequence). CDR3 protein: CASSFSGTRKAAFF. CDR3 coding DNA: TGTGCCAGCAGCTTCTCTGGGACCCGAAAAGCGGCTTTCTTT.

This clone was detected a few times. The DNA of the CDR3 is TGTGCCAGCAGCGGGGGACAGGGGAGTAAGGATGAGCAGTTCTTC. Translating it yields CASSGGQGSKDEQFF. The chain couples TRBV7-9 to TRBJ2-1; 10 positions match TRBD1. CDR3 size: 15 residues. Unmatched junction bases numbered 9, after V lost 5 bases and J lost 8 bases. The germline V gene encodes CDR1 SEHNR and CDR2 FQNEAQ (reference sequence).

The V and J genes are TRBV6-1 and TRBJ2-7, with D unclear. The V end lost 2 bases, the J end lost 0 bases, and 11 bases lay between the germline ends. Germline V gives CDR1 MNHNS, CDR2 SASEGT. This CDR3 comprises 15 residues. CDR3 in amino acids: CASSEPTGRSYEQYF. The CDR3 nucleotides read TGTGCCAGCAGTGAACCTACCGGGCGCTCCTACGAGCAGTACTTC.

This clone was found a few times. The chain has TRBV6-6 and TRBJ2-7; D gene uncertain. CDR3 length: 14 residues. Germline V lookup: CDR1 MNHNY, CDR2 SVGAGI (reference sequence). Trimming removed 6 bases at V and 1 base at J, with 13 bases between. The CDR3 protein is CASRRLSRSYEQYF. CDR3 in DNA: TGTGCCAGCAGGCGGCTATCTCGGTCCTACGAGCAGTACTTC.

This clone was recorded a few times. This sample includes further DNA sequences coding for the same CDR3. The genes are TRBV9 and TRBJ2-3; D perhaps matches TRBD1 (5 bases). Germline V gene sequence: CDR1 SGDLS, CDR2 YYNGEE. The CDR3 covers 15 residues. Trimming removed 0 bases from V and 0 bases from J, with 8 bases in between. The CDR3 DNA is TGTGCCAGCAGCGTAGGGGGCGGAAGCACAGATACGCAGTATTTT. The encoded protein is CASSVGGGSTDTQYF.

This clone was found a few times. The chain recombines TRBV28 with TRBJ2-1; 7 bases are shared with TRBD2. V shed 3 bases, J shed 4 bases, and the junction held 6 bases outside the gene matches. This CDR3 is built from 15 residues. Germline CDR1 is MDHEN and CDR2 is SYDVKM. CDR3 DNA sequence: TGTGCCAGCAGTTTTGGCGGGAGACCGTACAATGAGCAGTTCTTC. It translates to CASSFGGRPYNEQFF.

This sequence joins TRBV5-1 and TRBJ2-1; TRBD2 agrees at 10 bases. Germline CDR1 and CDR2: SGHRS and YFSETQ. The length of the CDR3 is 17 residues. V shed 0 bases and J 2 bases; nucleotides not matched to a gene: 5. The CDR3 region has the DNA TGCGCCAGCAGCTTGGGCTTAGCGGGAGGAGCCTACAATGAGCAGTTCTTC. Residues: CASSLGLAGGAYNEQFF. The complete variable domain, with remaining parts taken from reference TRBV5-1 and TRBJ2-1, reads KAGVTQTPRYLIKTRGQQVTLSCSPISGHRSVSWYQQTPGQGLQFLFEYFSETQRNKGNFPGRFSGRQFSNSRSEMNVSTLELGDSALYLCASSLGLAGGAYNEQFFGPGTRLTVL.

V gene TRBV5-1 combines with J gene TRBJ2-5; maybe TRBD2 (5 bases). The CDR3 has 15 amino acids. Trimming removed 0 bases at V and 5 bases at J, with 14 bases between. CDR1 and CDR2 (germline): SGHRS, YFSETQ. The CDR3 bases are TGCGCCAGCAGCTTGGGATCCGGGGATACGGAGACCCAGTACTTC. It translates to CASSLGSGDTETQYF.

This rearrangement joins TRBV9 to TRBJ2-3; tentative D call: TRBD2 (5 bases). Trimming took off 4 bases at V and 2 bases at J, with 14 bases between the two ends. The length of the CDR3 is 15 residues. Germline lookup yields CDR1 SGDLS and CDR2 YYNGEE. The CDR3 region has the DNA TGTGCCAGCAGCTTCGGCCAGCGGATCACAGATACGCAGTATTTT. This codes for CASSFGQRITDTQYF.